These 5 T cell receptor beta chains share one sample of origin, sequenced in a study of blood T cells in healthy people across ages. Through a sample-barcoded 5' primer and a J-beta primer mix, a second PCR was run for about 6 to 11 cycles. MiXCR was run by TCRdb on the 5' RACE reads, yielding one entry per CDR3 protein. The sample yields fewer than 2 million distinct CDR3 sequences, roughly 43% seen once. Sequenced material: blood. The source is a human donor in good health.

This clonotype was observed a few times. This chain links TRBV20-1 with TRBJ2-6; TRBD2 is a possible D gene (6 bases). Per the germline V gene, CDR1 is DFQATT and CDR2 is SNEGSKA (reference sequence). Trimming stripped 0 bases from V and 4 bases from J, with 19 bases between. This CDR3 contains 18 residues. Here the CDR3 reads CSARDSGGERLGANVLTF. CDR3 DNA sequence: TGCAGTGCTAGAGATTCCGGGGGAGAACGGCTCGGGGCCAACGTCCTGACTTTC.

V is TRBV5-1 and J is TRBJ2-7; the match to TRBD1 covers 7 bases. Unmatched junction bases numbered 6, after V lost 0 bases and J lost 0 bases. The germline V gene has CDR1 SGHRS and CDR2 YFSETQ. This CDR3 has 16 amino acids. For the CDR3, the DNA is TGCGCCAGCAGCTTGGGGCACCGGGACAGCTCCTACGAGCAGTACTTC. Protein product: CASSLGHRDSSYEQYF. Drawing the rest from reference TRBV5-1 and TRBJ2-7, the complete variable domain is KAGVTQTPRYLIKTRGQQVTLSCSPISGHRSVSWYQQTPGQGLQFLFEYFSETQRNKGNFPGRFSGRQFSNSRSEMNVSTLELGDSALYLCASSLGHRDSSYEQYFGPGTRLTVT.

The rearrangement joins TRBV3-1 to TRBJ2-5; D uncertain. The J call could be wrong; TRBJ2-7 is a better fit for the DNA end. The CDR3 runs 11 residues. Germline V gene data show CDR1 as LGHDT and CDR2 as YNNKEL (reference sequence). CDR3 in DNA: TGTGCCAGCAGCCAAACCCGCGAGCAGTACTTC. It specifies CASSQTREQYF.

This clonotype was seen a single time. The chain uses TRBV20-1 and TRBJ2-4, with 7 positions matching TRBD1. The CDR3 extends over 13 amino acids. V shed 3 bases, J shed 9 bases, and the junction held 8 bases outside the gene matches. Germline V gene sequence: CDR1 DFQATT, CDR2 SNEGSKA (reference sequence). The CDR3 nucleotides read TGCAGTGCTAGGAGGACAGGAATGAGCATTCAGTACTTC. Translating it yields CSARRTGMSIQYF.

The sample holds one count of this clonotype. One end of the junction does not line up with germline, which may come from a read error. The chain has TRBV12-3 or TRBV12-4 and TRBJ2-3, with a weak D call TRBD2 (6 bases). This CDR3 has 15 amino acids. The CDR3 DNA sequence: TGTGCCTGCAGTTTAAGAGGGACTAGCACAGATACGCAGTATTTT. It is translated as CACSLRGTSTDTQYF.